Listed below are T cell receptor beta chains from one sample, sequenced in a study of blood T cells in healthy people across ages. Each CDR3 protein is one row after TCRdb ran MiXCR on the 5' RACE reads. The table includes 1.4 million to 1.5 million distinct CDR3 sequences, around two fifths detected once. The sequenced sample consisted of blood. These receptors all stem from a young woman in good health. Both conserved end residues are part of each CDR3. Fields, in order: V gene, clone size, CDR3 protein. Expanded clones are given a class, and other clones once, few, many or no size at all.

v_call: TRBV4-1
clone_size: .
cdr3_aa: CASSQGALGDTQYF

v_call: TRBV21-1
clone_size: .
cdr3_aa: CASSPRPSSSYEQYF

v_call: TRBV3-1
clone_size: few
cdr3_aa: CASSSGSWVHGYTF

v_call: TRBV20-1
clone_size: .
cdr3_aa: CSAGPGLSFGETQYF

v_call: TRBV7-2
clone_size: .
cdr3_aa: CASSLEGGGDTGELFF

v_call: TRBV6-1
clone_size: few
cdr3_aa: CASSGEEVYGYTF

v_call: TRBV7-2
clone_size: .
cdr3_aa: CASSKQTSLGEQFF

v_call: TRBV6-5
clone_size: .
cdr3_aa: CASSYRKAHYGYTF

v_call: TRBV11-2
clone_size: few
cdr3_aa: CASSLYRGDYEQYF

v_call: TRBV7-2
clone_size: .
cdr3_aa: CASSPPAGTRQNEQFF

v_call: TRBV6-5
clone_size: few
cdr3_aa: CASSYSRSPQGVYRGDTQYF

v_call: TRBV10-3
clone_size: many
cdr3_aa: CAISEADRAVGYTF

v_call: TRBV7-2
clone_size: few
cdr3_aa: CASSKVDGNEQYF

v_call: TRBV7-2
clone_size: many
cdr3_aa: CASSPRGGRSSYEQYF

v_call: TRBV7-2
clone_size: many
cdr3_aa: CASSSPVEGVTQYF

v_call: TRBV6-5
clone_size: .
cdr3_aa: CASSSGRCQAFF

v_call: TRBV13
clone_size: .
cdr3_aa: CASTYRGRASHTQYF

v_call: TRBV14
clone_size: few
cdr3_aa: CASSQYRGHEQFF

v_call: TRBV15
clone_size: few
cdr3_aa: CATRVISGGYEQYF

v_call: TRBV5-1
clone_size: few
cdr3_aa: CASSGTGETNEKLFF

v_call: TRBV12-3/TRBV12-4
clone_size: .
cdr3_aa: CASSLSLGTNEQFF

v_call: TRBV3-1
clone_size: few
cdr3_aa: CASSQDLALELFF